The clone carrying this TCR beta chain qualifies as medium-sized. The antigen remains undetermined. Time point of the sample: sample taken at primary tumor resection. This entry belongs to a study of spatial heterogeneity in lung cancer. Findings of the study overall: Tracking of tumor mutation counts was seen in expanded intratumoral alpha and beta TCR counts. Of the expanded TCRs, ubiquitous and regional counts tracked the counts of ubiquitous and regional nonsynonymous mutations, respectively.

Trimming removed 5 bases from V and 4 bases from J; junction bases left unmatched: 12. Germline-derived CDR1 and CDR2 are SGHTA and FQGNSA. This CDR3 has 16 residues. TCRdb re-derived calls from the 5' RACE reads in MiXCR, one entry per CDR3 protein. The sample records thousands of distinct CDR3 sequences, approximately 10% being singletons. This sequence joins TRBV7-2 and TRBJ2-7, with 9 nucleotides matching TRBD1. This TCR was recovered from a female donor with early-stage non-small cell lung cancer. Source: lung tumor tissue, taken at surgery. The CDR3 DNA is TGTGCCAGCAGCCAAATTGGGACAGGGATCGTTTACGAGCAGTACTTC. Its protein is CASSQIGTGIVYEQYF.